Presented here are 9 T cell receptor beta chains from one specimen sequenced in a study of blood T cell repertoires in COVID-19. Method: immunoSEQ multiplex PCR; TCRdb's copy keeps in-frame clones and lacks some. The table has a few hundred thousand clones, about 90% seen once. The sequencing sample was made of PBMCs or T cells enriched from blood (not recorded which). The origin of the receptors is a woman aged 30 to 39 who had recovered from COVID-19.

V gene TRBV7-2 combines with J gene TRBJ2-3; D is unclear. The CDR3 spans 16 residues. Germline CDR1 is SGHTA and CDR2 is FQGNSA. V was clipped by 1 base and J by 5 bases, with 16 bases between them. CDR3 residues: CASSLGTLIRGDTQYF. The CDR3 DNA reads TGTGCCAGCAGCTTAGGCACACTTATCCGCGGAGATACGCAGTATTTT.

As for this clone: At one end the junction does not follow the germline gene, possibly because of a read error. The chain has TRBV5-4 and TRBJ2-1, with 10 bases lining up with TRBD2. Germline loops: CDR1 SGHNT, CDR2 YYREEE (reference sequence). This CDR3 spans 16 amino acids. CDR3 DNA sequence: TGTGCCAGCAGTTTGGGGGGGCTAGCGGGAGACCATGAGCAGTTCTTC. This encodes CASSLGGLAGDHEQFF.

The rearrangement uses TRBV12-3 or TRBV12-4 and TRBJ2-1, with 9 bases lining up with TRBD2. There are 12 residues in the CDR3. Trimming cost V 0 bases and J 15 bases; bases outside gene matches: 3. For the CDR3, the DNA is TGTGCCAGCAGTTTAGCTAGCGGGAGTCGGTTCTTC. This gives the protein CASSLASGSRFF.

The chain links TRBV3-1 (or the pseudogene TRBV3-2) to TRBJ2-2; D gene uncertain. Germline CDR1 is LGHDT and CDR2 is YNNKEL (reference sequence). The CDR3 contains 16 residues. V gave up 3 bases and J gave up 4 bases, with 15 bases separating them. The CDR3 loop is CASSQYGQLGTGELFF. Written as DNA, the CDR3 is TGTGCCAGCAGCCAGTATGGGCAGCTTGGCACCGGGGAGCTGTTTTTT.

This clone is a singleton in its sample. The chain has TRBV28 and TRBJ1-1; no reliable D call. Germline V gene sequence: CDR1 MDHEN, CDR2 SYDVKM. The ends were cut back, 6 bases at V and 0 bases at J, with 11 bases in the middle. The CDR3 spans 14 residues. The CDR3 spells CASSLGVMNTEAFF. CDR3 coding DNA: TGTGCCAGCAGCCTCGGGGTCATGAACACTGAAGCTTTCTTT.

The chain uses TRBV6-4 and TRBJ1-2; 7 nucleotides line up with TRBD1. V trimming: 6 bases; J trimming: 7 bases; junction bases outside the gene matches: 8. Germline-derived CDR1 and CDR2 are MRHNA and SNTAGT. The CDR3 is made up of 13 amino acids. The CDR3 DNA is TGTGCCAGCAGGACAGGGTCAAAGGGTGGCTACACCTTC. Translating gives CASRTGSKGGYTF.

The rearrangement links TRBV30 to TRBJ2-7; perhaps TRBD1 as D (6 bases). The ends were cut back, 0 bases at V and 5 bases at J, with 14 bases in the middle. The CDR3 has 14 residues. Germline CDR1 reads GTSNPN; CDR2 reads SVGIG (reference sequence). The DNA for the CDR3 is TGTGCCTGGAGTGTAACAGGGTCACGCGACGAGCAGTACTTC. Its protein is CAWSVTGSRDEQYF.

This clone was found a few times. This chain connects TRBV28 to TRBJ1-5, with D possibly being TRBD1 (5 bases). With 6 bases removed from V and 3 bases from J, the gap between germline ends came to 12 bases. Looked up from germline, CDR1 is MDHEN and CDR2 is SYDVKM. The CDR3 sequence is 14 residues long. CDR3 in DNA: TGTGCCAGCAGCCCTGGGGCAGACAATCAGCCCCAGCATTTT. Protein product: CASSPGADNQPQHF.

J is TRBJ1-1 and V is TRBV19; TRBD1 might be the D (5 bases). The germline V gene has CDR1 LNHDA and CDR2 SQIVND (reference sequence). The CDR3 totals 14 residues. V was clipped by 1 base and J by 5 bases, with 11 bases between them. The CDR3 loop reads CASSIAGGGTEAFF. The CDR3 bases are TGTGCCAGTAGTATAGCCGGGGGTGGGACTGAAGCTTTCTTT.